The following is a T cell receptor (beta chain) sequence with its context. Its antigen is not yet known. Base quality data are lacking; no much larger clone is found one base away. The cohort consisted of 600 or so healthy bone marrow donors. Cohort members were all nominally healthy when sampled, although unrecorded immune exposures were likely present. The donor tested CMV seropositive and was one of the 289 seropositive cohort members. Every donor gave a peripheral blood sample, and the peripheral blood mononuclear cells from that sample were used for TCR beta sequencing. Genomic DNA extraction from the blood cell samples was performed with the Qiagen DNeasy Blood Extraction Kit. The data are from a study of cytomegalovirus exposure and HLA in healthy donors (TCRdb year 2017). Regarding the study in general: According to an earlier analysis of a few hundred of the donors, 150 million to 200 million T cells yielded approximately 120 million unique TCR beta sequences and more than 250 Gb of sequence data. Approximately 300 gigabases of sequencing data and around 88 million unique TCR sequences made up an early release that covered fewer than 650 HLA-typed donors. A separate validation cohort of roughly 130 different subjects was used in addition to the approximately 640-subject first cohort. Among over 350 genotyped donors of the cohort, an average of around 240,000 unique TCR beta nucleotide sequences were sequenced per donor, about a sixth of them non-productive. High-throughput TCR immunosequencing, statistical association of individual TCRs with disease status, and machine learning were combined to predict cytomegalovirus infection status. About five DR-DQ haplotypes were treated as single units for association and clustering because of strong linkage in the cohort. In the later analysis, no new phenotypic data were used to find candidate immune exposures; instead, reliance was placed on TCR beta sequences and their occurrence across donors. All discovery cohort repertoires had been generated using a single sequencing platform. Genome-wide SNP genotypes for about three fifths of the roughly 670 donors were used in a later genetic analysis, which treated that subset as a discovery cohort. The number of donors typed differed by locus, with 629-630 for A, B, C, DRB1 and DQB1, roughly 520 for DQA1, over 600 for DPA1, and some 450 for DPB1. Alongside the repertoire data, information on donor age, sex, ethnicity and CMV serostatus was compiled. An earlier analysis of approximately 630 of the donors applied high-throughput TCR beta sequencing to assess whether each TCR beta V gene segment acted as functional or pseudogenic. A later analysis re-examined previously published TCR beta repertoires from around 670 donors and added high-resolution HLA genotyping to investigate patterns of TCR occurrence. The aim of the study was to test whether cataloging public T cell receptors could identify signatures of past pathogen exposure. Class I and class II HLA loci were covered by the typing at four-digit resolution. Of the roughly 400 genotyped donors, approximately 81% were placed in the genetic ancestry cluster associated with self-reported Caucasian donors. The study profiled the T cell repertoires of 500 to 800 subjects by immunosequencing and related them to cytomegalovirus serostatus.

The library was generated by the immunoSEQ multiplex PCR assay. A mixture of 60 forward primers for TCR Vbeta segments and 13 reverse primers for TCR Jbeta segments was used in the multiplex PCR. The CDR3 region of rearranged TCR beta genes was amplified from genomic DNA by a multiplex PCR assay. Amplified TCR beta libraries were sequenced as 87-base-pair reads on the Illumina HiSeq System. The source study handled its data this way. A later analysis counted approximately 84 million unique TCR beta chains across the 666 repertoires, and roughly 11 million of these chains were shared by at least two donors. To remove PCR and sequencing errors, raw reads were error-corrected and collapsed into unique sequences using a nearest-neighbor algorithm that merged closely related sequences. CDR3 sequences were aligned to IMGT reference sequences to assign V, D and J gene segments. Each retained sequence needed at least a six-nucleotide match to both a V gene segment and a J gene segment. Rearrangements were called productive when the CDR3 lacked stop codons and stayed in frame with V and J; all others were non-productive. CDR3 was defined according to IMGT convention as the region running from the second conserved V-encoded cysteine to the conserved J-encoded phenylalanine. The earlier analysis of some 600 of the donors excluded sequences that lacked an unambiguous match to a single V gene segment. In an earlier analysis of approximately 610 of the donors, V segments were called functional above 56.7% productive rearrangements and were called segregating when the between-donor standard deviation exceeded 5%. To diagnose cytomegalovirus status from the catalog of TCR beta chain sequences, a statistical classification framework was built. A later analysis assigned V and J genes by comparing TCR nucleotide sequences with IMGT/GENE-DB human TR gene sequences. A later analysis assigned CDR3 sequences and most-parsimonious VDJ recombination scenarios with the TCRdist pipeline. A later analysis defined each TCR beta chain by its CDR3 amino acid sequence plus V-gene family, and excluded reads lacking a unique V-gene family. In a later analysis, 550 to 650 highly shared, low-generation-probability nucleotide sequences were removed to address suspected cross-contamination and a sequencing artifact. For each public chain, a later analysis derived a clonal expansion index from normalized ranks of inferred template counts within each repertoire. In a later analysis, generation probabilities were computed using a VDJ recombination model fitted to out-of-frame rearrangements, and the results were checked against IGoR. In a later analysis, hypergeometric tests were used to score TCR-TCR, TCR-HLA and TCR-CMV co-occurrence, with a repertoire-size bias correction applied to TCR pairs. In a later analysis, false discovery rates were estimated by permuting HLA or CMV assignments 20 times. In a later analysis, co-occurring TCRs were grouped using DBSCAN, with TCRdist sequence similarity added in when clustering inside HLA-allele-positive subsets. For co-occurrence clustering, repertoires with fewer than 30,000 or more than 120,000 public chains were excluded, along with a handful of repertoires with anomalous nucleotide sharing. This is the immuneACCESS table as TCRdb keeps it, with only in-frame sequences that have V and J called. A part of the clones is gone; compared with another copy, unresolved V genes explain less than half, and the rest is unexplained. The DNA gave D and trimming, while V, J and clone size come from that table. For this sample the table gives roughly 110,000 clones, of which around 76% were detected only once. Roughly 6.5% of the sample rests with the top ten.

The CDR3 has 15 amino acids, counting the end cysteine and phenylalanine. Here the CDR3 DNA is all that survives: 45 bases in frame from base 1. V is clipped by 0 bases and J by 2 bases, and the sequence between their germline boundaries is 8 bases long. Via the germline V gene, CDR1 is ENHRY and CDR2 SYGVKD. Broader findings and caveats from the paper: The sequencing pipeline was judged likely to have produced a cluster of highly shared sequence variants as a technical artifact. HLA typing was unavailable for some donors at each locus, so association tests used only the typed subset. Compared with equally common non-associated chains, HLA-associated TCR beta chains in a later analysis were more clonally expanded and had lower generation probabilities. Most TCR sequences were seen in very few donors, while some public TCRs were found in many individuals. Roughly uniform sequencing depth across donors was assumed in presence/absence analyses, although this assumption may not hold. Only TCR beta chains were sequenced in this cohort, and the absence of alpha or paired-chain data limited detectable features. In an earlier analysis of 587 of the donors, most TCR beta V segments appeared in productive rearrangements about 90% or about 30% of the time, broadly matching IMGT annotations. A later analysis found that TCR association rates varied across HLA loci, with DRB1 alleles showing the most associated TCRs and HLA-C alleles the fewest. A further reported finding was that TCR beta sequences accurately predicted the HLA-A and HLA-B alleles for most subjects in the first cohort. Compared with the roughly 670-donor mean, donors in an Asian-associated ancestry cluster had fewer N-insertions in productive TCRs, according to a later genetic analysis. For the cohort, immune exposure information was limited to CMV serostatus. Correlated functional status among segregating V segments might be attributable to linkage disequilibrium, but an unknown experimental factor could not be ruled out. In the study, around 150 TCR beta chains were listed as associated with cytomegalovirus. Some IMGT-functional V segments, including TRBV6-2 and TRBV6-3, could not be told apart with the 87-base-pair reads, so those segments were excluded. Because counts were too low, roughly 16 rarely observed V segments, including chromosome 9 orphons, were left out of the earlier analysis of approximately 580 of the donors. According to the authors, the approach could potentially be generalized to other disease states and immunological phenotypes. Specific HLA alleles were associated with 15,000 to 20,000 TCR beta sequences at a false discovery rate of 0.05 in a later analysis. An association between a missense DCLRE1C variant and V-gene and J-gene trimming of TCR beta chains was found in a later genetic analysis and replicated in an independent cohort. The classifier was reported to diagnose cytomegalovirus status with high specificity and sensitivity in both the original and validation cohorts. In vitro tests confirmed that three of the cytomegalovirus-associated TCR beta chains recognize cytomegalovirus antigens. A later analysis reported that several top co-occurrence clusters appeared linked to parvovirus B19, influenza, CMV and Epstein-Barr virus. In a later analysis, most CMV-associated TCR beta chains were found to appear HLA-restricted, with HLA associations seemingly driven largely by CMV exposure. When HLA alleles, especially DR and DQ, strongly co-occurred, TCR associations were difficult to assign to individual alleles.

The TCR sequence derives from a woman aged 45 to 65 in good health and CMV-seropositive. Sequencing input: PBMCs. This chain is built from TRBV10-3 and TRBJ1-3; a confident D gene designation cannot be given. The DNA sequence is given as TGTGCCATCAGTGAGTCAACCGGGGCTGGAAACACCATATATTTT. It encodes CAISESTGAGNTIYF.